This section outlines one TCR beta chain sequence together with its context. Antigen unknown. Employing constant-segment primers, 5'RACE generated TCR alpha and TCR beta cDNA libraries bearing sample barcodes and UMIs. TCRdb independently ran MiXCR on the 5' RACE reads; one entry per CDR3 protein. The profile shows about 140,000 distinct CDR3 sequences, roughly 21% of them singletons. The germline V and J ends were trimmed by 2 bases and 0 bases, with 14 bases remaining between them. Germline V lookup: CDR1 KGHSH, CDR2 LQKENI. The CDR3 loop spans 17 amino acids. The data are from a study of T-cell memory formation after mild COVID-19. Study at large: Largely donor-specific sequence clusters came from two donors. The study's findings and limits: Clones contracting day 15 to 85 were balanced CD4/CD8; later expanders leaned CD4+. Most CD4+ clones that shrank were in CM and EM, while CD8+ ones turned up in EMRA.

Sequenced material: PBMCs or a T cell subset sorted from them (not recorded which). This sequence joins TRBV18 and TRBJ2-1, with D perhaps TRBD2 (5 bases). The sequence derives from an adult woman who had mild COVID-19 (a few samples of this study predate the infection). Cell type and time point are not known. CDR3 in DNA: TGTGCCAGCTCACCAGGTTGGACGGGGAGCTCCTACAATGAGCAGTTCTTC. This translates into CASSPGWTGSSYNEQFF.